Below are 16 T cell receptor beta chains sequenced from a single sample in a study of Graves' ophthalmopathy and Graves' hyperthyroidism. Amplification of TCR beta CDR3 regions used RNA transcripts. RT-PCR in the first round used HTBI primers; a second-round multiplex PCR followed. TCRdb independently ran MiXCR on the multiplex PCR reads; one entry per CDR3 protein. In the table there are approximately 500,000 distinct CDR3 sequences, under 15% of which are singletons. The source material was blood. These TCRs come from a woman in her thirties with Graves' ophthalmopathy.

The table lists this clonotype with many counts. The chain has TRBV6-2 or TRBV6-3 and TRBJ2-7, with TRBD2 identical over 8 bases. V gave up 4 bases and J gave up 0 bases; unmatched junction bases: 5. This CDR3 contains 15 residues. Germline CDR1 is MNHEY and CDR2 is SVGEGT. CDR3 sequence reads: CASSWEAGGSYEQYF. The CDR3 DNA sequence: TGTGCCAGCAGTTGGGAGGCGGGGGGCTCCTACGAGCAGTACTTC.

In this sample, this clonotype turned up many times. V is TRBV6-5 and J is TRBJ1-2; a possible D gene is TRBD1 (5 bases). With 8 bases removed from V and 4 bases from J, the gap between germline ends came to 20 bases. The CDR3 covers 15 residues. CDR1 MNHEY and CDR2 SVGAGI come from the germline V gene. The CDR3 nucleotides read TGTGCCAGCCGCGGGAGAGGGCAGGGCGGCTATGGCTACACCTTC. Its translation: CASRGRGQGGYGYTF.

This clonotype has a handful of counts. The rearrangement joins TRBV7-2 to TRBJ2-5, with 13 bases identical to TRBD2. The germline V gene encodes CDR1 SGHTA and CDR2 FQGNSA. The ends lost 5 bases at V and 7 bases at J; junction bases unmatched: 10. The CDR3 length is 16 residues. The CDR3 bases are TGTGCCAGCAGCGGAGTGACTAGCGGGGGGAAAGGGACCCAGTACTTC. This translates into CASSGVTSGGKGTQYF.

This clonotype was counted at least ten times. This sequence joins TRBV7-9 and TRBJ1-2, with a tentative D call TRBD1 (5 bases). V gave up 0 bases and J gave up 2 bases, with 10 bases separating them. CDR1 and CDR2 from the germline V gene are SEHNR and FQNEAQ (reference sequence). CDR3 length equals 15 residues. The chain's CDR3 is CASSLARDRNYGYTF. CDR3 DNA: TGTGCCAGCAGCTTAGCGAGAGACAGAAACTATGGCTACACCTTC.

This clonotype was detected many times. The chain carries TRBV12-3 or TRBV12-4 and TRBJ1-2, with a possible D match to TRBD1 (5 bases). The CDR3 is made up of 13 amino acids. V was pared by 7 bases and J by 4 bases, with 13 bases between. Here the CDR3 reads CASTIAGTYGYTF. The CDR3 nucleotides read TGTGCCAGCACCATCGCGGGGACCTATGGCTACACCTTC.

This clonotype appeared many times. This may be a read error, as it is one base from a much larger clone. CDR3 nucleotide sequence: TGTGTCAGCACCCGGACAGAGTATTCACCCCTCCACTTT. It yields the protein CVSTRTEYSPLHF. The chain uses TRBV12-3 or TRBV12-4 and TRBJ1-6, with D possibly being TRBD1 (6 bases). The CDR3 sequence is 13 residues long.

This clonotype was seen more than once but under ten times. J is TRBJ2-2 and V is TRBV9, with TRBD1 matching 11 bases. Germline V gene lookup returns CDR1 SGDLS and CDR2 YYNGEE. Losses at the gene ends were 4 bases for V and 5 bases for J; bases not matched to a gene: 13. The CDR3 length is 18 residues. In DNA, the CDR3 is TGTGCCAGCAGCTCCACCTCCGGGACAGGGGGTGTTACCGGGGAGCTGTTTTTT. Amino acid sequence: CASSSTSGTGGVTGELFF. The entire variable domain, with the rest obtained from reference TRBV9 and TRBJ2-2, is as follows: DSGVTQTPKHLITATGQRVTLRCSPRSGDLSVYWYQQSLDQGLQFLIQYYNGEERAKGNILERFSAQQFPDLHSELNLSSLELGDSALYFCASSSTSGTGGVTGELFFGEGSRLTVL.

This clonotype occurred many times. The DNA for the CDR3 is TGTGCCAGCAGTTACTTTACAGGGCCCCCGCAATATGCTTTCTTT. Its translation: CASSYFTGPPQYAFF. The gene calls are TRBV6-5 and TRBJ1-1; D is perhaps TRBD1 (6 bases). The CDR3 is made up of 15 amino acids. Germline loops: CDR1 MNHEY, CDR2 SVGAGI. Trimming removed 1 base at V and 11 bases at J, with 20 bases between.

This clonotype has at least ten counts. The J gene is TRBJ1-1, the V gene TRBV12-3 or TRBV12-4; D might be TRBD1 (5 bases). Trimming pared 5 bases from V and 5 bases from J, leaving 9 bases between. This CDR3 contains 12 residues. CDR3 nucleotides: TGTGCCAGCAGTCTCCGACAGACTGAAGCTTTCTTT. Its protein product is CASSLRQTEAFF.

This clonotype was counted many times. The J gene is TRBJ1-6, the V gene TRBV7-8; possible D gene TRBD1, 6 bases. The V gene lost 3 bases and the J gene lost 10 bases, with 16 bases spanning the gap. The CDR3 runs to 15 residues. Germline V gene data show CDR1 as SGHVS and CDR2 as FQNEAQ. In nucleotides, the CDR3 is TGTGCCAGCAGCTTTAGGACAGATGAGAGGTCACCCCTCCACTTT. Translating gives CASSFRTDERSPLHF. Looking up the rest from reference TRBV7-8 and TRBJ1-6 gives the full variable domain: GAGVSQSPRYKVAKRGQDVALRCDPISGHVSLFWYQQALGQGPEFLTYFQNEAQLDKSGLPSDRFFAERPEGSVSTLKIQRTQQEDSAVYLCASSFRTDERSPLHFGNGTRLTVT.

This clonotype occurred many times. The V gene is TRBV6-2 or TRBV6-3, the J gene TRBJ1-6; tentative D call: TRBD1 (6 bases). CDR1 is MNHEY and CDR2 is SVGEGT in the germline V gene. V was cut by 5 bases and J by 3 bases, with 14 bases left in between. The CDR3 runs to 16 residues. CDR3 amino acids: CASSPSGGGYNSPLHF. The DNA for the CDR3 is TGTGCCAGCAGTCCCTCCGGAGGGGGCTATAATTCACCCCTCCACTTT.

The rearrangement joins TRBV6-5 to TRBJ2-5, with TRBD2 as a possible D gene (7 bases). The CDR3 contains 16 residues. V shed 0 bases and J shed 5 bases, with 16 bases lying between them. CDR1 is MNHEY, CDR2 SVGAGI, per germline. The CDR3 is CASSYSNGGGLETQYF. The CDR3 DNA is TGTGCCAGCAGTTACTCGAATGGGGGGGGCTTGGAGACCCAGTACTTC.

This clonotype was seen ten or more times. V and J are TRBV12-3 or TRBV12-4 and TRBJ1-1; maybe TRBD1 (5 bases). CDR3 size: 13 residues. V gave up 8 bases and J gave up 0 bases, with 10 bases separating them. The CDR3 reads CASRGRLNTEAFF. Here the CDR3 DNA reads TGTGCCAGCCGGGGACGGTTGAACACTGAAGCTTTCTTT.

This clonotype was recorded at least ten times. This chain uses TRBV6-1 with TRBJ1-2; perhaps TRBD1 as D (5 bases). Germline lookup yields CDR1 MNHNS and CDR2 SASEGT. V was clipped by 6 bases and J by 2 bases, with 19 bases between them. CDR3 length: 16 residues. The CDR3 DNA follows: TGTGCCAGCAGCCCCACACAGGTGTCTCCGAACTATGGCTACACCTTC. As protein: CASSPTQVSPNYGYTF.

This clonotype came up many times. The rearrangement joins TRBV5-4 to TRBJ1-1; the D gene is possibly TRBD1 (5 bases). Trimming pared 4 bases from V and 6 bases from J, leaving 10 bases between. Germline V lookup: CDR1 SGHNT, CDR2 YYREEE (reference sequence). This CDR3 has 12 residues. Here the CDR3 reads CASSLDSSEAFF. CDR3 in DNA: TGTGCCAGCAGCCTCGACAGTTCTGAAGCTTTCTTT.

This clonotype was detected ten times or more. The chain joins TRBV7-9 to TRBJ1-3, with 7 positions matching TRBD1. V shed 1 base and J 5 bases; nucleotides not matched to a gene: 2. Germline-derived CDR1 and CDR2 are SEHNR and FQNEAQ (reference sequence). The CDR3 runs to 14 residues. The CDR3 spells CASSLEGQRNTIYF. Written as DNA, the CDR3 is TGTGCCAGCAGCTTAGAGGGACAGAGAAACACCATATATTTT.